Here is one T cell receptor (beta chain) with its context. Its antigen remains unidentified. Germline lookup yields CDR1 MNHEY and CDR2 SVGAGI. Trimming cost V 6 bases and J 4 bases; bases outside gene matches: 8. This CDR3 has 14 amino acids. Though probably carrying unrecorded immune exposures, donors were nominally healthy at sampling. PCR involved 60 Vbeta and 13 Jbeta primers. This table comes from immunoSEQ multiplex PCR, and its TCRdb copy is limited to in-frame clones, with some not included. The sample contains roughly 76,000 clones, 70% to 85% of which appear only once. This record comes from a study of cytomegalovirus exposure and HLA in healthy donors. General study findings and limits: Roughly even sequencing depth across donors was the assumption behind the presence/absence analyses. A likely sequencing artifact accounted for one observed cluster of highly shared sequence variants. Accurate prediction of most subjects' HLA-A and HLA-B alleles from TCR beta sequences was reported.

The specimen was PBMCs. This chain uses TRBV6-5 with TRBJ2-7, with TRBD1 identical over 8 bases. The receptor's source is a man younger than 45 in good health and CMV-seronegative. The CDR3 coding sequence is TGTGCCAGCAGACCTCAGGGGGCTGTGTACGAGCAGTACTTC. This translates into CASRPQGAVYEQYF.